This TCR beta chain stems from a study of T cells after yellow fever vaccination. General observations from the study: Primary-vaccination clones mostly resurfaced post-booster (96% CD4, under 90% CD8). Abundant bulk-derived clonotypes could contaminate FACS-sorted repertoires.

The ends were cut back, 5 bases at V and 4 bases at J, with 14 bases in the middle. This CDR3 contains 14 residues. The germline gives CDR1 MGHDK, CDR2 SYGVNS. MiXCR, applied by TCRdb to the 5' RACE reads, yields one record per CDR3 protein. Here the sample spans roughly 170,000 distinct CDR3 sequences, around 8.5% being singletons. This clonotype was counted at least ten times. Antigen unknown. The clonotype was recovered from a man younger than 30 who received the YFV17D yellow fever vaccine. The genes are TRBV25-1 and TRBJ2-5; D gene ambiguous. The sequences come from CD8+ T cells sorted from PBMCs, collected 45 days after the yellow fever booster vaccination. In nucleotides, the CDR3 is TGTGCCAGCAGTCGGTGGGGTACAAGAGAGACCCAGTACTTC. Translating it yields CASSRWGTRETQYF.